This T cell receptor beta chain was observed in a study of cytomegalovirus exposure and HLA in healthy donors. Study information: Earlier findings included 117 million unique TCR beta sequences obtained from about 170 million T cells.

This clone is a singleton in its sample. No antigen is known for it. Broader study findings: As confirmed in vitro, a few CMV-associated chains were specific for CMV antigens. A later examination showed that TCR association rates differed by HLA locus, with DRB1 most and HLA-C fewest.

Vbeta (60) and Jbeta (13) primers were used in the PCR. The repertoire was sequenced with immunoSEQ multiplex PCR; TCRdb's copy has only in-frame clones and lacks some. The sample lists about 160,000 clones; approximately 77% were seen once. Sequenced sample: PBMCs. This sequence originates from a man aged 50 to 60 in good health and CMV-seropositive.

The CDR3, as DNA: TGCGCCAGCAGCCACCACGGAAGGGGACAGCGTGTCTCTGGAAACACCATATATTTT. It translates to CASSHHGRGQRVSGNTIYF. This chain joins TRBV4-3 and TRBJ1-3; 7 nucleotides align to TRBD1. With 3 bases clipped from V and 0 bases from J, the junction kept 14 bases outside the gene matches. The V gene's germline CDR1 is LGHNA and CDR2 YSLEER. The CDR3 has 19 amino acids.